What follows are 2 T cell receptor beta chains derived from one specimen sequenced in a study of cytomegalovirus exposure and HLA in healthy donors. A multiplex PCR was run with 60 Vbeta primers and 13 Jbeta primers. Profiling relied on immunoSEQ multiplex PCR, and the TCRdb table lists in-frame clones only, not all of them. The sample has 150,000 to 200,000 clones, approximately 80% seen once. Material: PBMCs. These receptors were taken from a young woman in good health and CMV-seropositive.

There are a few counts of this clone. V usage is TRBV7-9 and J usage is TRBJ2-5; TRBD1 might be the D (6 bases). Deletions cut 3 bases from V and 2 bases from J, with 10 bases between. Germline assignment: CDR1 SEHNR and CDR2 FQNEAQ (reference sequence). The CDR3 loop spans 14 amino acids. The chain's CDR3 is CASSFWDNQETQYF. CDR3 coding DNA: TGTGCCAGCAGCTTCTGGGACAATCAAGAGACCCAGTACTTC.

CDR3 sequence: CASSLQAGGWNEQFF. In nucleotides, the CDR3 is TGTGCCAGCAGCTTACAAGCGGGAGGGTGGAATGAGCAGTTCTTC. The rearrangement uses TRBV5-4 and TRBJ2-1; 10 bases are shared with TRBD2. The V gene end was trimmed by 2 bases and the J gene end by 7 bases; junction bases not matched to a gene: 6. CDR3 length: 15 amino acids. Germline CDR1 and CDR2: SGHNT and YYREEE (reference sequence).